These 16 T cell receptor beta chains originate from one sample sequenced in a study of blood T cell repertoires in COVID-19. TCRdb's copy holds only in-frame clones and misses some; the assay was immunoSEQ multiplex PCR. The sample gives some 180,000 clones, more than 80% of which show up once; roughly 6.2% is in the top ten. Sequencing input: PBMCs or T cells enriched from blood (not recorded which). Receptors originate from a middle-aged man who had recovered from COVID-19.

This clone showed up just a few times. The rearrangement joins TRBV5-1 to TRBJ1-1; 8 bases line up with TRBD1. There are 15 residues in the CDR3. J gave up 1 base and V 3 bases, and 5 bases lay outside the gene matches. Germline values: CDR1 SGHRS, CDR2 YFSETQ. The CDR3 DNA reads as TGCGCCAGCAGCTGGCAGGGGACAGGGAACACTGAAGCTTTCTTT. Protein product: CASSWQGTGNTEAFF.

The V gene is TRBV9, the J gene TRBJ2-1; 12 bases match TRBD2. Germline V CDR1 and CDR2: SGDLS, YYNGEE. The CDR3 consists of 16 residues. J lost 6 bases, V lost 3 bases, and 7 bases had no gene match. The CDR3 DNA follows: TGTGCCAGCAGCGCACCTAGCGGGGGGGCGTCCAATGAGCAGTTCTTC. This encodes CASSAPSGGASNEQFF.

V and J are TRBV24-1 and TRBJ1-1; D is ambiguous. V dropped 2 bases and J dropped 4 bases, with 7 bases sitting between them. Germline V gene data show CDR1 as KGHDR and CDR2 as SFDVKD. The CDR3 sequence is 13 residues long. The DNA for the CDR3 is TGTGCCACCAGTGATTCTGGGCCCACTGAAGCTTTCTTT. Its protein product is CATSDSGPTEAFF.

This chain links TRBV5-1 with TRBJ1-3; D call uncertain. CDR1 SGHRS and CDR2 YFSETQ come from the germline V gene. The CDR3 is 14 amino acids. The V end lost 0 bases, the J end lost 4 bases, and 8 bases lay between the germline ends. The CDR3 here is CASSLAADGNTIYF. The CDR3 nucleotides read TGCGCCAGCAGCTTGGCAGCGGACGGAAACACCATATATTTT.

The chain carries TRBV20-1 and TRBJ2-5; D is possibly TRBD2 (5 bases). Trimming pared 3 bases from V and 4 bases from J, leaving 15 bases between. CDR3 length equals 14 residues. Germline V gene data show CDR1 as DFQATT and CDR2 as SNEGSKA (reference sequence). CDR3 protein: CSASRPGKRETQYF. The CDR3 DNA reads as TGCAGTGCTAGTCGTCCCGGGAAGCGAGAGACCCAGTACTTC.

CDR3 bases: TGTGCCAGCAGCTTACGCCTGCGGCGGGGAACCGGGGAGCTGTTTTTT. It encodes CASSLRLRRGTGELFF. The V call is TRBV7-2, the J call TRBJ2-2, with D perhaps TRBD2 (6 bases). The germline gives CDR1 SGHTA, CDR2 FQGNSA. V lost 2 bases to trimming and J lost 5 bases, with 15 bases between them. This CDR3 is built from 16 residues.

This chain links TRBV24-1 with TRBJ2-1; TRBD1 matches at 12 bases. This CDR3 comprises 16 residues. The germline gives CDR1 KGHDR, CDR2 SFDVKD. V shed 5 bases and J 7 bases; nucleotides not matched to a gene: 8. The CDR3 loop reads CATSAGRDRGRNEQFF. CDR3 coding DNA: TGTGCCACCAGTGCGGGAAGGGACAGGGGGCGAAATGAGCAGTTCTTC.

V is TRBV29-1 and J is TRBJ1-1; 7 bases are shared with TRBD1. The CDR3 is 12 residues long. The V gene end was trimmed by 5 bases and the J gene end by 7 bases; junction bases not matched to a gene: 7. The V gene's germline CDR1 is SQVTM and CDR2 ANQGSEA. The CDR3 DNA sequence: TGCAGCGTTACTAGGGGGCAGGGTGAAGCTTTCTTT. Its protein is CSVTRGQGEAFF.

This sequence joins TRBV29-1 and TRBJ1-2; 12 bases line up with TRBD1. CDR1 is SQVTM, CDR2 ANQGSEA, per germline. The CDR3 contains 15 residues. The junction had 13 bases not matched to a gene; V was cut back by 6 bases and J by 8 bases. The CDR3 protein is CSVQTTGTGGLGYTF. The CDR3 coding sequence is TGCAGCGTACAAACAACCGGGACAGGGGGCTTAGGCTACACCTTC.

The chain has TRBV30 and TRBJ1-4; D not resolved. The CDR3 covers 13 residues. The ends were cut back, 3 bases at V and 7 bases at J, with 12 bases in the middle. The germline V gene has CDR1 GTSNPN and CDR2 SVGIG (reference sequence). The CDR3 is CAWSPNVAEKLFF. Here the CDR3 DNA reads TGTGCCTGGAGCCCGAACGTGGCTGAAAAACTGTTTTTT.

This clone was counted between two and nine times. This chain connects TRBV30 to TRBJ1-1; D possibly corresponds to TRBD1 (5 bases). Germline V lookup: CDR1 GTSNPN, CDR2 SVGIG (reference sequence). V was clipped by 3 bases and J by 1 base, with 18 bases between them. CDR3 size: 16 residues. The CDR3 bases are TGTGCCTGGAGAAACATGTACAGGCTTAAGAACACTGAAGCTTTCTTT. This gives the protein CAWRNMYRLKNTEAFF.

This chain uses TRBV19 with TRBJ2-3, with 10 bases lining up with TRBD1. The CDR3 spans 17 residues. Germline values: CDR1 LNHDA, CDR2 SQIVND (reference sequence). The V and J ends lost 5 bases and 1 base, in that order; junction bases with no gene match: 9. In DNA form, the CDR3 reads TGTGCCAGTAGTTCCCTAGCCGGGACAGGGGGCACAGATACGCAGTATTTT. Its translation: CASSSLAGTGGTDTQYF.

In this sample, this clone turned up a few times. The rearrangement uses TRBV18 and TRBJ1-1; D is ambiguous. CDR1 is KGHSH and CDR2 is LQKENI in the germline V gene. Between the trimmed V and J ends, which lost 1 base and 3 bases, there was a span of 15 bases. This CDR3 is 16 amino acids long. For the CDR3, the DNA is TGTGCCAGCTCACCACGAATGGGCCTCGGGGACACTGAAGCTTTCTTT. Translation gives CASSPRMGLGDTEAFF.

This sequence joins TRBV11-1 and TRBJ2-7, with 9 positions matching TRBD1. V lost 1 base to trimming and J lost 3 bases; unmatched junction nucleotides: 4. CDR1 and CDR2 (germline): SGHAT, FQDESV (reference sequence). The CDR3 spans 15 residues. The CDR3 reads CASSLDHRGHYEQYF. CDR3 nucleotides: TGTGCCAGCAGCTTAGACCACAGGGGGCACTACGAGCAGTACTTC.

V gene TRBV2 combines with J gene TRBJ2-7, with D possibly TRBD2 on 5 matching bases. Germline CDR1 reads SNHLY; CDR2 reads FYNNEI. This CDR3 is built from 16 residues. Trimming left V 4 bases short and J 2 bases short, with 18 bases between. The CDR3 bases are TGTGCCAGCAGTGTATGGGTAGGGCGGGCCCCCTACGAGCAGTACTTC. It translates to CASSVWVGRAPYEQYF. The variable domain in full, with the rest retrieved from reference TRBV2 and TRBJ2-7, is EPEVTQTPSHQVTQMGQEVILRCVPISNHLYFYWYRQILGQKVEFLVSFYNNEISEKSEIFDDQFSVERPDGSNFTLKIRSTKLEDSAMYFCASSVWVGRAPYEQYFGPGTRLTVT.

The rearrangement links TRBV28 to TRBJ1-1; D call uncertain. CDR3 length: 16 residues. Germline V gives CDR1 MDHEN, CDR2 SYDVKM. The V and J ends lost 6 bases and 4 bases respectively, with 21 bases between them. The CDR3 sequence: CASSPPGGLVSTEAFF. For the CDR3, the DNA is TGTGCCAGCAGCCCACCGGGAGGGTTAGTGAGCACTGAAGCTTTCTTT.